A selection of T cell receptor beta chains follows, all from one sample in a study of T cells in Graves' hyperthyroidism and ophthalmopathy. TCRdb called the multiplex PCR reads again in MiXCR, with one record for every CDR3 protein. Found here are 490,000 or so distinct CDR3 sequences, just under 20% of them singletons; the top ten hold roughly 47%. Sequenced sample: blood. These TCRs come from a man in his forties or fifties with Graves' ophthalmopathy. The CDR3 runs from the conserved cysteine through the conserved F or W. Each record gives: V gene, clone size, D gene, J gene, CDR3 DNA, CDR3 protein. The D gene is left open where the match is weak. Clone size is stated in some rows and not others, as once, few, many or a class when expanded.

>TRBV7-6|NA|TRBD1|TRBJ1-4
TGTGCCAGCAGCTTGGGGTTTAGACAGGGAGAAGAAAAACTGTTTTTT
CASSLGFRQGEEKLFF
>TRBV7-2|NA|NA|TRBJ2-1
TGTGCCAGCAGCCAGATGGCTGAGCAGTTCTTC
CASSQMAEQFF
>TRBV11-2|many|NA|TRBJ1-1
TGTGCCAGCAGCTGGGGCACGGGCACTGAAGCTTTCTTT
CASSWGTGTEAFF
>TRBV27|NA|NA|TRBJ2-2
TGTGCCAGCATGTCAGCTCGGGAGCTGTTTTTT
CASMSARELFF
>TRBV20-1|many|TRBD1|TRBJ2-5
TGCAGTGCTAGACAGGACAGGGGGCTTGTGGAGACCCAGTACTTC
CSARQDRGLVETQYF
>TRBV27|few|TRBD2|TRBJ2-1
TGTGCCAGCAGCAATAGCGGGGGGGCCTCCTACAATGAGCAGTTCTTC
CASSNSGGASYNEQFF
>TRBV28|NA|TRBD2|TRBJ2-5
TGTGCCAGCAGCCTCGGGGGGGCAGCAGCGGGGGTTTTCGAGACCCAGTACTTC
CASSLGGAAAGVFETQYF
>TRBV30|few|TRBD1|TRBJ1-4
TGTGCCTGGAGACCCCGGTTCAGGGGGGACGAAAAACTGTTTTTT
CAWRPRFRGDEKLFF
>TRBV20-1|many|NA|TRBJ2-1
TGCAGTGCTAGAGCGTCGGAGGACCTCTATCCCTACAATGAGCAGTTCTTC
CSARASEDLYPYNEQFF
>TRBV20-1|many|NA|TRBJ2-3
TGCAGTGCTAGAGAGGGAGGACCACTCACAGATACGCAGTATTTT
CSAREGGPLTDTQYF
>TRBV7-2|NA|NA|TRBJ1-1
TGTGCCAGCAGCTTAGTGAGAGCCCTGAACACTGAAGCTTTCTTT
CASSLVRALNTEAFF
>TRBV28|many|TRBD2|TRBJ2-1
TGTGCCAGCAGCCACCCCCTCCGACTAGCGCCCGAGCAGTTCTTC
CASSHPLRLAPEQFF
>TRBV14|NA|NA|TRBJ2-3
TGTGCCAGCAGCCAAGTCCTTAGAACGCAGTATTTT
CASSQVLRTQYF
>TRBV30|NA|TRBD1|TRBJ1-5
TGTGCCTGGGGGGACAGGGATCAGCCCCAGCATTTT
CAWGDRDQPQHF
>TRBV14|few|TRBD1|TRBJ1-6
TGTGCCAGCAGCTCTGGGACAGGCCATAATTCACCCCTCCACTTT
CASSSGTGHNSPLHF
>TRBV29-1|few|NA|TRBJ1-2
TGCAGCGTGGAGACACCTAACTATGGCTACACCTTC
CSVETPNYGYTF
>TRBV3-1|many|TRBD2|TRBJ2-1
TGTGCCAGCAGCCCTCCACCGGGACTAGCGGTTTCCTACAATGAGCAGTTCTTC
CASSPPPGLAVSYNEQFF
>TRBV6-1|NA|NA|TRBJ2-6
TGTGCCAGCAGTGAAACGTGGCTTTCGAGCTCTGGGGCCAACGTCCTGACTTTC
CASSETWLSSSGANVLTF
>TRBV28|NA|TRBD2|TRBJ2-1
TGTGCCAGCAGTTCGCCCGGGACTAGCAAAAAGAATGAGCAGTTCTTC
CASSSPGTSKKNEQFF
>TRBV27|few|NA|TRBJ1-1
TGTGCCAGCAGTTTATTCCCGGGTGAAGCTTTCTTT
CASSLFPGEAFF
>TRBV30|few|TRBD2|TRBJ2-2
TGTGCCTGGAGCCGTAGCGGGGCGTCCACCGGGGAGCTGTTTTTT
CAWSRSGASTGELFF
>TRBV28|few|NA|TRBJ1-3
TGTGCCAGCAGTTTCGACAGGAGGAGAAACACCATATATTTT
CASSFDRRRNTIYF
>TRBV6-2/TRBV6-3|NA|NA|TRBJ2-2
TGTGCCAGCAGCCAAAGGGTTGGTGCGAACACCGGGGAGCTGTTTTTT
CASSQRVGANTGELFF
>TRBV27|many|NA|TRBJ2-1
TGTGCCAGCAGTTTAAGTGGATTTGACAATGAGCAGTTCTTC
CASSLSGFDNEQFF
>TRBV6-2/TRBV6-3|NA|TRBD2|TRBJ2-1
TGTGCCAGCAGTTACCCGCTAGCGGGAGGGAAAAATGAGCAGTTCTTC
CASSYPLAGGKNEQFF
>TRBV11-2|NA|TRBD1|TRBJ2-7
TGTGCCAGCAGCCTAATAGGGACAGGGTCCTACGAGCAGTACTTC
CASSLIGTGSYEQYF
>TRBV13|NA|TRBD1|TRBJ1-2
TGTGCCAGCAGCTTATCGACAGGGCATGGCTACACCTTC
CASSLSTGHGYTF
>TRBV28|many|NA|TRBJ2-3
TGTGCCAGCAGAGCCCACTGGAATAGCGTCCCCACAGATACGCAGTATTTT
CASRAHWNSVPTDTQYF
>TRBV11-2|few|TRBD2|TRBJ2-5
TGTGCCAGCACCTCAGGGTGGGGGGGAGAGACCCAGTACTTC
CASTSGWGGETQYF
>TRBV5-1|few|TRBD1|TRBJ2-2
TGCGCCAGCAGCTGGATGGGACAGGGGGCCACCGGGGAGCTGTTTTTT
CASSWMGQGATGELFF
>TRBV30|few|NA|TRBJ2-3
TGTGCCTGGACGGGGGAGAAAGATACGCAGTATTTT
CAWTGEKDTQYF
>TRBV6-1|few|NA|TRBJ2-1
TGTGCCAGCAGGCCAGAAACCGACAGGTTCTATGAGCAGTTCTTC
CASRPETDRFYEQFF
>TRBV5-4|few|NA|TRBJ1-1
TGTGCCAGCAGCTTGGCCGGGGCGGCCAACACTGAAGCTTTCTTT
CASSLAGAANTEAFF
>TRBV19|many|NA|TRBJ1-1
TGTGCCAGTAGTATAGTAACCAACACTGAAGCTTTCTTT
CASSIVTNTEAFF
>TRBV29-1|many|TRBD2|TRBJ2-2
TGCAGCGTGGAAGTAGCGGGACCGAACACCGGGGAGCTGTTTTTT
CSVEVAGPNTGELFF
>TRBV4-3|few|NA|TRBJ2-1
TGCGCCAGCAGCCAGTTTACAGGGCAGAGCTCCTACAATGAGCAGTTCTTC
CASSQFTGQSSYNEQFF